This TCR beta chain derives from a study of CD8+CD57+ T cells in acquired aplastic anemia. Turning to the study itself: The average for DNA from sorted CD4+ and CD8+ cells was approximately 3.2 ug. Researchers reported that healthy donors averaged about 11 million reads for CD4+ cells.

Study outcomes and limitations: Between patients and controls, CD8+ Simpson's diversity did not vary significantly. In common between the patients and the controls were twenty-nine CD8+ CDR3 sequences.

A word on this clonotype: Its cognate antigen is unknown. A junction end diverges from the germline sequence, so it may reflect a read error.

Germline V lookup: CDR1 SGHVT, CDR2 SQSDAQ. The CDR3 covers 14 residues. For CDR3 and TCR beta VDJ profiling, genomic DNA was the template used. TCRdb fed the reads into MiXCR, producing one record per CDR3 protein. Among a few hundred thousand distinct CDR3 sequences, 55% to 70% were seen once, and the ten largest hold approximately 3.9%. The sequencing sample was made of sorted CD4+, CD8+, or CD8+CD57+ T cells (not recorded which) from PBMCs. The origin of this receptor is a human donor in good health, serving as a control. V and J are TRBV7-4 and TRBJ1-2; TRBD1 might be the D (5 bases). The CDR3 DNA reads as TGTGCCAGCAGCTTGCCGGGACCGGGCTGTGGCTACTCCTTC. Its translation is CASSLPGPGCGYSF.